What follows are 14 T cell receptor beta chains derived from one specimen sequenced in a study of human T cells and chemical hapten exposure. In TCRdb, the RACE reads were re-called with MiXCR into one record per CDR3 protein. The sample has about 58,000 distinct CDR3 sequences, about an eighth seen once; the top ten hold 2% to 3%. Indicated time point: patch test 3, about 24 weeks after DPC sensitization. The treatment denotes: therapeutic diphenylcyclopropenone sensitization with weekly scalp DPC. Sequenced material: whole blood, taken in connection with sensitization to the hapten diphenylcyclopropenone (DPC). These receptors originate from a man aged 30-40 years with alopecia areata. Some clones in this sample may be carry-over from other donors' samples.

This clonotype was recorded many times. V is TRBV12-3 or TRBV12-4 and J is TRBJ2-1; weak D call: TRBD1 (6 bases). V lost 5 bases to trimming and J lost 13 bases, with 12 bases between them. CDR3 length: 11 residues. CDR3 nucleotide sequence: TGTGCCAGCAGTAGAACAGGGATACAGTTCTTC. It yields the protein CASSRTGIQFF.

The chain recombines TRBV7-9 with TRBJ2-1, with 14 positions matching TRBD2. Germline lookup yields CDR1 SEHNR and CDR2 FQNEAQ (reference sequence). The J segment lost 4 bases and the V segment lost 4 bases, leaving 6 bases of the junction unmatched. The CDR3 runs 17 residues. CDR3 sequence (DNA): TGTGCCAGCAGCTCAGGGACTAGCGGGGGCTATTACAATGAGCAGTTCTTC. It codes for CASSSGTSGGYYNEQFF.

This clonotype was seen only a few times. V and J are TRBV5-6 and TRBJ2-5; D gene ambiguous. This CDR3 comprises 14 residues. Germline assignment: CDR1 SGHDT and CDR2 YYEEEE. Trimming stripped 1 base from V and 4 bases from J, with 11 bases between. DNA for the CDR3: TGTGCCAGCAGCTTGTGGCAGGCGGTAGAGACCCAGTACTTC. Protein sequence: CASSLWQAVETQYF.

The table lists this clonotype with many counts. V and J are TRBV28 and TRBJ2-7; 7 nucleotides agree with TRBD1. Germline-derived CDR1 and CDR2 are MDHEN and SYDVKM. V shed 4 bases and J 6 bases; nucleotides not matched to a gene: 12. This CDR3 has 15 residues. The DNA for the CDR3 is TGTGCCAGCAGTTCCATGGGACAGTCGGCGTCCGAGCAGTACTTC. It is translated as CASSSMGQSASEQYF.

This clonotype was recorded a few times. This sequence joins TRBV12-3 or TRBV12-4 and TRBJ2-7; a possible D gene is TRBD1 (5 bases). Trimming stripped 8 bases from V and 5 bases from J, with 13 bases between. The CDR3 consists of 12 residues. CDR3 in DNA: TGTGCCAGCGGCCAGGGTCCCCACGAGCAGTACTTC. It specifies CASGQGPHEQYF.

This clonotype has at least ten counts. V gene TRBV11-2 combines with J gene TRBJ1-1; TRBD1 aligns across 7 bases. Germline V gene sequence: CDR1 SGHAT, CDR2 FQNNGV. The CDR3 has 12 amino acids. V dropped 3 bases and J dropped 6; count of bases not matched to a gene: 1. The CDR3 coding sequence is TGTGCCAGCAGCTTCCAGGGGGCTGAAGCTTTCTTT. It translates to CASSFQGAEAFF.

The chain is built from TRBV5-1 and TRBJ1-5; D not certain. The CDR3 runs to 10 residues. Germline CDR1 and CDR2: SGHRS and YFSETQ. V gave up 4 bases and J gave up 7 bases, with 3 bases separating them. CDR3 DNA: TGCGCCAGCAGCCCACAGCCCCAGCATTTT. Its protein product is CASSPQPQHF.

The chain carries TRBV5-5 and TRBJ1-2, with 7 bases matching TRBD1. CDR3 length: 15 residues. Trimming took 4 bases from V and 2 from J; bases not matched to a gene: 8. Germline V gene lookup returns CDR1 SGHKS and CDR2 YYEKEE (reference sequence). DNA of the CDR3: TGTGCCAGCAGCCTGGGACAGCCAGCCAACTATGGCTACACCTTC. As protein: CASSLGQPANYGYTF.

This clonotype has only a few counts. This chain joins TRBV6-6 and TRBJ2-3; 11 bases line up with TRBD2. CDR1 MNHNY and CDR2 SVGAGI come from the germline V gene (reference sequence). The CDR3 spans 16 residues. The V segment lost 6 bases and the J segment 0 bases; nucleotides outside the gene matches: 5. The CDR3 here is CASSSSGGPSTDTQYF. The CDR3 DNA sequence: TGTGCCAGCAGCTCTAGCGGGGGGCCTAGCACAGATACGCAGTATTTT.

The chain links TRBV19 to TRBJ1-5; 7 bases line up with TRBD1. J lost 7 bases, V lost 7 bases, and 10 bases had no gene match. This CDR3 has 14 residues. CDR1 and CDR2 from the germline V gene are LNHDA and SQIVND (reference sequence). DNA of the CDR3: TGTGCCAGTAACCCACGGCCAGGGGGACAGCCCCAGCATTTT. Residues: CASNPRPGGQPQHF.

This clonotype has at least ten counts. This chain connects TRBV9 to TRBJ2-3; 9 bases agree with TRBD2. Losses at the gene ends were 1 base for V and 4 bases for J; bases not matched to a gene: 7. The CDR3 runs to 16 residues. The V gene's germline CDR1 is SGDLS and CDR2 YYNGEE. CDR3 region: CASSVPSSGAPDTQYF. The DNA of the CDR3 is TGTGCCAGCAGCGTACCGTCTAGCGGGGCGCCAGATACGCAGTATTTT.

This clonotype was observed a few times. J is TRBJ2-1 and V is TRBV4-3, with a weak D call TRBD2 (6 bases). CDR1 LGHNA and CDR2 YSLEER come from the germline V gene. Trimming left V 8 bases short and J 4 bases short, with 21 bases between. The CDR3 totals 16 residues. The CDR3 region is CASGAGGSTWYNEQFF. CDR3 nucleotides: TGCGCCAGCGGGGCAGGAGGGAGTACTTGGTACAATGAGCAGTTCTTC.

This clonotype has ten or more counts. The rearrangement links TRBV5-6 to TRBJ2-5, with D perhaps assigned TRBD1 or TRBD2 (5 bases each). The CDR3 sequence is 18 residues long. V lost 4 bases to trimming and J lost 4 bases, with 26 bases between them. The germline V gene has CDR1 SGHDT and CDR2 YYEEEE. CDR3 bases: TGTGCCAGCAGCCCCAGGGCAGGGATTGTCGGACTTCGAGAGACCCAGTACTTC. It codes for CASSPRAGIVGLRETQYF.

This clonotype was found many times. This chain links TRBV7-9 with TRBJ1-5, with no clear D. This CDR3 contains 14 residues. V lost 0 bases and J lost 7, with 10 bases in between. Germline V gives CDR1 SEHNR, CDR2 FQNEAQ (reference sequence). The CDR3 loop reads CASSLAASGQPQHF. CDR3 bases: TGTGCCAGCAGCTTAGCCGCGTCGGGCCAGCCCCAGCATTTT.